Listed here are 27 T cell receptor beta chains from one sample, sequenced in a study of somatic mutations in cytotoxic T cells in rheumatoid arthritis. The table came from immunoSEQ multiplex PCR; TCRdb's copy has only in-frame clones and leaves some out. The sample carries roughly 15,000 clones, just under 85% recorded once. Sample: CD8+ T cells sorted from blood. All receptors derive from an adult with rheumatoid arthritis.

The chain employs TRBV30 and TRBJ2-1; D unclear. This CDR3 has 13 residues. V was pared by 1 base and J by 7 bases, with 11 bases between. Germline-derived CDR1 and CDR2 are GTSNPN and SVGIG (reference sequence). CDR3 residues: CAWSGSVANEQFF. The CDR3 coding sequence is TGTGCCTGGAGTGGCTCAGTTGCGAATGAGCAGTTCTTC. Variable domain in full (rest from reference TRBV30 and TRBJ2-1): SQTIHQWPATLVQPVGSPLSLECTVEGTSNPNLYWYRQAAGRGLQLLFYSVGIGQISSEVPQNLSASRPQDRQFILSSKKLLLSDSGFYLCAWSGSVANEQFFGPGTRLTVL.

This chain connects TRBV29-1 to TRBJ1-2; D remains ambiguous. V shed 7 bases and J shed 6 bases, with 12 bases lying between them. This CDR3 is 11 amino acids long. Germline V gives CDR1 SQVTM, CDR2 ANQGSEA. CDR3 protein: CSEMAGNGYTF. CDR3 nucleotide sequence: TGCAGCGAGATGGCAGGTAATGGCTACACCTTC.

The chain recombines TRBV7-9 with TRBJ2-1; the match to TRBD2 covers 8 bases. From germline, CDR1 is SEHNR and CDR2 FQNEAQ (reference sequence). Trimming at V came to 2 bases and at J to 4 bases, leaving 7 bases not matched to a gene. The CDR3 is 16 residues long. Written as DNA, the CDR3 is TGTGCCAGCAGCTTATCAGCGGGAGTTAAGTACAATGAGCAGTTCTTC. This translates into CASSLSAGVKYNEQFF.

DNA for the CDR3: TGTGCCAGCAGGATAGCGGGGGGGCAAGGGTCCTACAATGAGCAGTTCTTC. Translating gives CASRIAGGQGSYNEQFF. V is TRBV27 and J is TRBJ2-1; 11 bases line up with TRBD2. CDR3 length: 17 residues. The germline CDR1 and CDR2 sequences are MNHEY and SMNVEV (reference sequence). Trimming removed 6 bases from V and 1 base from J; junction bases left unmatched: 8.

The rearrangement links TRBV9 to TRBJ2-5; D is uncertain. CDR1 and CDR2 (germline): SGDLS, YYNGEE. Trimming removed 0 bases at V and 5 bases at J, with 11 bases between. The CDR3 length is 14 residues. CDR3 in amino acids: CASSVGGVGETQYF. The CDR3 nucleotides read TGTGCCAGCAGCGTAGGTGGGGTAGGGGAGACCCAGTACTTC.

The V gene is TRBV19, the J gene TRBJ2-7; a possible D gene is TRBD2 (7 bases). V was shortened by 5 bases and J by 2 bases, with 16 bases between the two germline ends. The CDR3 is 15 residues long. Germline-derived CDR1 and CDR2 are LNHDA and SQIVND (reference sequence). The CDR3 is CASSPSGGPTYEQYF. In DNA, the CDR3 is TGTGCCAGTAGTCCCTCCGGGGGGCCTACCTACGAGCAGTACTTC.

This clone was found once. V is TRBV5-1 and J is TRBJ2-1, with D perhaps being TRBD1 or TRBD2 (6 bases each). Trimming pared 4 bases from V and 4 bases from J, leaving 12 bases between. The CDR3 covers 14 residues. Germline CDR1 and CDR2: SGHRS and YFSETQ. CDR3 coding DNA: TGCGCCAGCAGCATAGGGGGGCCGTACAATGAGCAGTTCTTC. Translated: CASSIGGPYNEQFF.

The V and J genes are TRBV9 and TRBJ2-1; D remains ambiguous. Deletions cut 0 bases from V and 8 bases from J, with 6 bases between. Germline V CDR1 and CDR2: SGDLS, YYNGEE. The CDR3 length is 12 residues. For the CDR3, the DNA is TGTGCCAGCAGCGTAGATAGTGATGAGCAGTTCTTC. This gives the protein CASSVDSDEQFF. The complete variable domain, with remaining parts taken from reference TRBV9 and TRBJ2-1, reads DSGVTQTPKHLITATGQRVTLRCSPRSGDLSVYWYQQSLDQGLQFLIQYYNGEERAKGNILERFSAQQFPDLHSELNLSSLELGDSALYFCASSVDSDEQFFGPGTRLTVL.

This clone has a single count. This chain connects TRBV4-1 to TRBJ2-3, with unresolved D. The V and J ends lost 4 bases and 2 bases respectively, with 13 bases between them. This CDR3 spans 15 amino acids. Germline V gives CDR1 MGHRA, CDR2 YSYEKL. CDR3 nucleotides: TGCGCCAGCAGCCGGGAATCATCAGCCACAGATACGCAGTATTTT. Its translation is CASSRESSATDTQYF.

CDR3 nucleotides: TGTGCCTGGCCATTAGCGTGGGAGTACCAAGAGACCCAGTACTTC. Protein: CAWPLAWEYQETQYF. The chain employs TRBV30 and TRBJ2-5, with D maybe TRBD2 (5 bases). Germline V gives CDR1 GTSNPN, CDR2 SVGIG (reference sequence). The CDR3 is 15 amino acids. Deletions cut 5 bases from V and 0 bases from J, with 16 bases between. The variable domain in full, with the rest retrieved from reference TRBV30 and TRBJ2-5, is SQTIHQWPATLVQPVGSPLSLECTVEGTSNPNLYWYRQAAGRGLQLLFYSVGIGQISSEVPQNLSASRPQDRQFILSSKKLLLSDSGFYLCAWPLAWEYQETQYFGPGTRLLVL.

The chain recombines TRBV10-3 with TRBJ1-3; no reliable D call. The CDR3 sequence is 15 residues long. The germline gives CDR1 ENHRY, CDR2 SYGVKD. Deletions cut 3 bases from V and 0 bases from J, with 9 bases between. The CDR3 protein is CAISDGLGSGNTIYF. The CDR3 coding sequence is TGTGCCATCAGTGATGGTTTGGGCTCTGGAAACACCATATATTTT.

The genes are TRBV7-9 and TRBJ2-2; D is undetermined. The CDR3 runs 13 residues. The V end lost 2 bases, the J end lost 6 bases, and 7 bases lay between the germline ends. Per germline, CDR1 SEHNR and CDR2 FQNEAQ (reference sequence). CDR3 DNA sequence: TGTGCCAGCAGCTTAAGCCTCTCCGGGGAGCTGTTTTTT. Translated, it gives CASSLSLSGELFF.

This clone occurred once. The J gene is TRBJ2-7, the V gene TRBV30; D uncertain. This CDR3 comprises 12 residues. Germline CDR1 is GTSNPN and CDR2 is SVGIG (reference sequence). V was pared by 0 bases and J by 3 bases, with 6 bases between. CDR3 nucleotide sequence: TGTGCCTGGAGTGTGTCCGGCTACGAGCAGTACTTC. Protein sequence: CAWSVSGYEQYF.

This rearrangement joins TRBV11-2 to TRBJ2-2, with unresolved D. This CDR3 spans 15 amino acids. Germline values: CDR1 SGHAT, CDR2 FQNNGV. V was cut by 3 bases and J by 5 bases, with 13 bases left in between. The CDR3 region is CASSFRIGRTGELFF. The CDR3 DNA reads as TGTGCCAGCAGCTTTAGGATAGGACGGACCGGGGAGCTGTTTTTT. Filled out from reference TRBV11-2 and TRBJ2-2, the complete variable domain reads EAGVAQSPRYKIIEKRQSVAFWCNPISGHATLYWYQQILGQGPKLLIQFQNNGVVDDSQLPKDRFSAERLKGVDSTLKIQPAKLEDSAVYLCASSFRIGRTGELFFGEGSRLTVL.

CDR3 nucleotides: TGTGCCAGCAGCTACCGGGACGGATACAATGAGCAGTTCTTC. Its protein is CASSYRDGYNEQFF. The chain recombines TRBV9 with TRBJ2-1; D is possibly TRBD1 or TRBD2 (5 bases each). Germline CDR1 reads SGDLS; CDR2 reads YYNGEE. The CDR3 loop spans 14 amino acids. V was clipped by 4 bases and J by 4 bases, with 12 bases between them. The full variable domain, completed using reference TRBV9 and TRBJ2-1, is DSGVTQTPKHLITATGQRVTLRCSPRSGDLSVYWYQQSLDQGLQFLIQYYNGEERAKGNILERFSAQQFPDLHSELNLSSLELGDSALYFCASSYRDGYNEQFFGPGTRLTVL.

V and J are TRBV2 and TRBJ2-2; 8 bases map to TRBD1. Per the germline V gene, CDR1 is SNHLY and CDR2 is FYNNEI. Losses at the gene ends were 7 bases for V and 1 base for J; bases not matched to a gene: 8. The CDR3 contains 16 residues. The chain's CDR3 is CASINRDRLNTGELFF. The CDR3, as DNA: TGTGCCAGCATTAACCGGGACAGGCTGAACACCGGGGAGCTGTTTTTT.

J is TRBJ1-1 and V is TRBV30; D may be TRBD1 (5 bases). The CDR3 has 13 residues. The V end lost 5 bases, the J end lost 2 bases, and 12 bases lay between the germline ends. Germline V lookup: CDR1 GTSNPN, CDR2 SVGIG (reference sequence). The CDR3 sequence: CAWGLTDNTEAFF. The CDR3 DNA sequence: TGTGCCTGGGGGCTGACAGATAACACTGAAGCTTTCTTT.

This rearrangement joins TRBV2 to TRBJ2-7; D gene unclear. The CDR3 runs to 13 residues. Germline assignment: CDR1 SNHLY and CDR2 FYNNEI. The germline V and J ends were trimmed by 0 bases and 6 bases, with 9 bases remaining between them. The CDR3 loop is CASSEARLGEQYF. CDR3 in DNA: TGTGCCAGCAGTGAAGCACGACTGGGCGAGCAGTACTTC.

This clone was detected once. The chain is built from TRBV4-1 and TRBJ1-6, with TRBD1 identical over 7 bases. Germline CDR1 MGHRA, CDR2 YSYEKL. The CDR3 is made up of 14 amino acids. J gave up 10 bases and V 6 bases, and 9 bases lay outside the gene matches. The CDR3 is CASSTTGARSPLHF. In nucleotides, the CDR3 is TGCGCCAGCAGTACTACAGGGGCTCGCTCACCCCTCCACTTT.

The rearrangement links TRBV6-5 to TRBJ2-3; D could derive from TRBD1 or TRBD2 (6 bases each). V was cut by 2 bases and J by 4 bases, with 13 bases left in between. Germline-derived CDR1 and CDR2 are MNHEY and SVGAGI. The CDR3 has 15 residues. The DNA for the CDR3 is TGTGCCAGCAGTTACGGAGGGGGAACGGCAGATACGCAGTATTTT. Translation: CASSYGGGTADTQYF.

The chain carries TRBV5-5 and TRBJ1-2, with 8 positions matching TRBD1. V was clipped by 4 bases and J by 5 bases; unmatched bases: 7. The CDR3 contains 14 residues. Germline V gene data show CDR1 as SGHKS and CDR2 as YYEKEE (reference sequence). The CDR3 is CASSDRTGIYGYTF. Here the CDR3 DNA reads TGTGCCAGCAGCGACCGGACAGGGATATATGGCTACACCTTC.

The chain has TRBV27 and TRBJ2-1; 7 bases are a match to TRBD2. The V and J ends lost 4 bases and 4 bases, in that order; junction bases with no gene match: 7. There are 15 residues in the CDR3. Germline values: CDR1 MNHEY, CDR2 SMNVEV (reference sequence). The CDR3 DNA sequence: TGTGCCAGCAGTTCCCAGCGGGGCGTTTACAATGAGCAGTTCTTC. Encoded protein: CASSSQRGVYNEQFF.

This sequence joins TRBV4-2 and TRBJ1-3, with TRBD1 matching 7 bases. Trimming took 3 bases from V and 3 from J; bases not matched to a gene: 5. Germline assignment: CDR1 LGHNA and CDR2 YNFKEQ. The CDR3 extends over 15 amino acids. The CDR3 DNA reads TGTGCCAGCAGCCAGGGACAGAAGGTTGGAAACACCATATATTTT. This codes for CASSQGQKVGNTIYF.

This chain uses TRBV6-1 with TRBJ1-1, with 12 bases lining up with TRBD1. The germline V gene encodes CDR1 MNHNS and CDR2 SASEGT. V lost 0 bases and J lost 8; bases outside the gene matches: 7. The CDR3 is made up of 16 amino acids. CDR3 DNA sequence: TGTGCCAGCAGTGAAGCCGTGGGACAGGGGGCGACGGAAGCTTTCTTT. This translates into CASSEAVGQGATEAFF.

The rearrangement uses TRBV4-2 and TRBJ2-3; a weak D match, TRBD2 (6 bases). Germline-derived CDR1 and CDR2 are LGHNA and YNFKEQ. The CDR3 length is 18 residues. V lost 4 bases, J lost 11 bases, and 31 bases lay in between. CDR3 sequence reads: CASSPSQDLAFWDSGQYF. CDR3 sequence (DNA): TGTGCCAGCAGCCCTAGCCAAGATCTAGCGTTTTGGGATTCTGGGCAGTATTTT.

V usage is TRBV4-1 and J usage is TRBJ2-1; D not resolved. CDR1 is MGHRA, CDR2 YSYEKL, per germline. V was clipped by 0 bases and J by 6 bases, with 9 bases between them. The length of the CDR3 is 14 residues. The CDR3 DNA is TGCGCCAGCAGCCAAGATCAGCTCCTCAATGAGCAGTTCTTC. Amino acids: CASSQDQLLNEQFF.

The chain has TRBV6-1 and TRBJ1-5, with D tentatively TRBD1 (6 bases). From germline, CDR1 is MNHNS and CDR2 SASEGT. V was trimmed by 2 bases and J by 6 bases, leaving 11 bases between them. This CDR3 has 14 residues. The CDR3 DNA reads TGTGCCAGCAGTGAATGGGCAGGGGCTCAGCCCCAGCATTTT. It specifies CASSEWAGAQPQHF.